Shown below are 8 T cell receptor beta chains from a single sample sequenced in a study of OX40 agonist ivuxolimab in advanced cancers. TCRdb keeps only in-frame clones here, not all; method: immunoSEQ multiplex PCR. Found here are 65,000 or so clones, almost 95% of them singletons; the top ten hold about an eighth. The specimen was CD4+ or CD8+ T cells sorted from blood, collected in a trial of the OX40 agonist ivuxolimab. These receptors were collected from an adult with an advanced solid tumor such as melanoma, head and neck, liver or kidney cancer.

This clone was counted once. The chain carries TRBV6-5 and TRBJ1-2; D may be TRBD1 (5 bases). V lost 5 bases and J lost 8, with 15 bases in between. Germline V gene data show CDR1 as MNHEY and CDR2 as SVGAGI. CDR3 length: 13 amino acids. Here the CDR3 reads CASSLTLKGGYTF. CDR3 nucleotides: TGTGCCAGCAGTCTCACCCTTAAGGGGGGCTACACCTTC.

A note on this clone: In the same sample, other DNA sequences code for this CDR3. The J gene is TRBJ2-2, the V gene TRBV23-1; 8 positions match TRBD1. TRBV23-1 is labeled an ORF, and its function is uncertain. The CDR3 length is 13 residues. The J segment lost 3 bases and the V segment lost 10 bases, leaving 4 bases of the junction unmatched. The CDR3: CAISGGHTGELFF. In DNA, the CDR3 is TGCGCCATTTCAGGGGGCCACACCGGGGAGCTGTTTTTT.

This clone has more than one count but fewer than ten. V gene TRBV7-9 combines with J gene TRBJ1-1; tentatively, D is TRBD1 (6 bases). Germline V gives CDR1 SEHNR, CDR2 FQNEAQ (reference sequence). Trimming stripped 5 bases from V and 1 base from J, with 8 bases between. CDR3 size: 13 residues. The CDR3 DNA follows: TGTGCCAGCAGCATGGACAGGAACACTGAAGCTTTCTTT. It is translated as CASSMDRNTEAFF. Combining the CDR3 with reference TRBV7-9 and TRBJ1-1 gives the whole variable domain DTGVSQNPRHKITKRGQNVTFRCDPISEHNRLYWYRQTLGQGPEFLTYFQNEAQLEKSRLLSDRFSAERPKGSFSTLEIQRTEQGDSAMYLCASSMDRNTEAFFGQGTRLTVV.

This chain joins TRBV19 and TRBJ2-7; a weak D match, TRBD2 (5 bases). This CDR3 is built from 13 residues. V was pared by 6 bases and J by 3 bases, with 12 bases between. Germline CDR1 LNHDA, CDR2 SQIVND (reference sequence). The CDR3 loop is CASSVDWNYEQYF. The CDR3 coding sequence is TGTGCCAGTAGCGTGGACTGGAACTACGAGCAGTACTTC.

This chain joins TRBV7-9 and TRBJ2-1, with 9 bases identical to TRBD1. The CDR3 runs 16 residues. Trimming at V came to 5 bases and at J to 8 bases, leaving 13 bases not matched to a gene. Germline-derived CDR1 and CDR2 are SEHNR and FQNEAQ (reference sequence). CDR3 sequence (DNA): TGTGCCAGCAGCCGGACCGGGACAGGGTTGGTCGATGAGCAGTTCTTC. Its protein product is CASSRTGTGLVDEQFF. The entire variable domain, with the rest obtained from reference TRBV7-9 and TRBJ2-1, is as follows: DTGVSQNPRHKITKRGQNVTFRCDPISEHNRLYWYRQTLGQGPEFLTYFQNEAQLEKSRLLSDRFSAERPKGSFSTLEIQRTEQGDSAMYLCASSRTGTGLVDEQFFGPGTRLTVL.

The chain links TRBV9 to TRBJ2-1; 8 nucleotides align to TRBD2. The CDR3 spans 15 residues. Germline V gene data show CDR1 as SGDLS and CDR2 as YYNGEE. Trimming at V came to 2 bases and at J to 0 bases, leaving 1 base not matched to a gene. CDR3 in DNA: TGTGCCAGCAGCGTGAGCGGGAGCTCCTACAATGAGCAGTTCTTC. Residues: CASSVSGSSYNEQFF.

V and J are TRBV5-1 and TRBJ1-1; no definite D call. V was clipped by 3 bases and J by 0 bases, with 9 bases between them. CDR1 and CDR2 (germline): SGHRS, YFSETQ. CDR3 length equals 14 residues. CDR3 coding DNA: TGCGCCAGCAGCTCGACACCAGTGAACACTGAAGCTTTCTTT. The encoded protein is CASSSTPVNTEAFF. The entire variable domain, with the rest obtained from reference TRBV5-1 and TRBJ1-1, is as follows: KAGVTQTPRYLIKTRGQQVTLSCSPISGHRSVSWYQQTPGQGLQFLFEYFSETQRNKGNFPGRFSGRQFSNSRSEMNVSTLELGDSALYLCASSSTPVNTEAFFGQGTRLTVV.

The genes are TRBV19 and TRBJ2-7; TRBD1 matches at 7 bases. The germline V gene encodes CDR1 LNHDA and CDR2 SQIVND (reference sequence). CDR3 length: 14 residues. Trimming at V came to 1 base and at J to 2 bases, leaving 2 bases not matched to a gene. This CDR3 reads CASSIGQGAYEQYF. Here the CDR3 DNA reads TGTGCCAGTAGTATAGGCCAGGGGGCCTACGAGCAGTACTTC.